A single sample is the source of the 30 T cell receptor beta chains below, sequenced in a study of blood T cell repertoires in COVID-19 (dated by TCRdb to about 2020). Library prep was done by the immunoSEQ multiplex PCR assay. Imported from immuneACCESS, the table was reduced by TCRdb to in-frame sequences with V and J called. These copies leave out some clones; in studies compared against another copy, an unresolved V gene accounts for under half, and the cause of the remainder is not known. In this sample the table shows fewer than 150,000 clones, approximately 90% of which occur a single time. Jointly, the top ten make up 7.5% to 9.5% of the sample. Sequenced: peripheral blood. The receptors derive from a woman in her sixties or seventies who had recovered from COVID-19.

This clone was observed a handful of times. The genes are TRBV15 and TRBJ1-4, with 8 bases fitting TRBD1. V shed 3 bases, J shed 8 bases, and the junction held 8 bases outside the gene matches. This CDR3 has 15 residues. Germline V gene sequence: CDR1 LNHNV, CDR2 YYDKDF (reference sequence). The CDR3, as DNA: TGTGCCACCAGCAGGCCGCGGACAGGGTTCGAAAAACTGTTTTTT. It encodes CATSRPRTGFEKLFF.

CDR3 coding DNA: TGTGCCAGCAGCAGTCCACTAGTTCCCGGGGAGCTGTTTTTT. As protein: CASSSPLVPGELFF. The chain couples TRBV7-9 to TRBJ2-2; maybe TRBD2 (5 bases). The CDR3 runs 14 residues. Germline V gene data show CDR1 as SEHNR and CDR2 as FQNEAQ (reference sequence). Trimming left V 5 bases short and J 6 bases short, with 13 bases between.

V gene TRBV6-5 combines with J gene TRBJ1-2; tentative D call: TRBD1 (6 bases). The V end was cut by 5 bases, the J end by 8 bases, with 12 bases between. CDR1 is MNHEY, CDR2 SVGAGI, per germline. The CDR3 contains 12 residues. In DNA form, the CDR3 reads TGTGCCAGCAGTCCACAGGGTGGCGGCTACACCTTC. This sequence encodes CASSPQGGGYTF.

The chain uses TRBV2 and TRBJ1-1; D is perhaps TRBD1 (5 bases). CDR3 length equals 13 residues. CDR1 is SNHLY, CDR2 FYNNEI, per germline. Trimming took 7 bases from V and 1 from J, leaving 10 bases between them. CDR3 nucleotides: TGTGCCAGCACGGGCGGGGGGAACACTGAAGCTTTCTTT. The encoded protein is CASTGGGNTEAFF.

This clone occurred once. The chain links TRBV5-1 to TRBJ1-3; D is unclear. CDR1 and CDR2 from the germline V gene are SGHRS and YFSETQ. This CDR3 contains 13 residues. Trimming pared 0 bases from V and 4 bases from J, leaving 5 bases between. The CDR3 DNA reads as TGCGCCAGCAGCTTGGGTCGGGGAAACACCATATATTTT. Its translation: CASSLGRGNTIYF.

The chain couples TRBV7-3 to TRBJ2-2, with D possibly matching TRBD1 (6 bases). The CDR3 extends over 14 amino acids. Trimming left V 5 bases short and J 1 base short, with 8 bases between. CDR1 is SGHTA and CDR2 is FQGTGA in the germline V gene. This CDR3 reads CASSRGGNTGELFF. The CDR3 DNA follows: TGTGCCAGCAGCCGAGGGGGGAACACCGGGGAGCTGTTTTTT. Complete variable domain (other parts from reference TRBV7-3 and TRBJ2-2): GAGVSQTPSNKVTEKGKYVELRCDPISGHTALYWYRQSLGQGPEFLIYFQGTGAADDSGLPNDRFFAVRPEGSVSTLKIQRTERGDSAVYLCASSRGGNTGELFFGEGSRLTVL.

The V and J genes are TRBV5-1 and TRBJ2-5, with D possibly being TRBD1 (5 bases). This CDR3 comprises 14 residues. The germline V gene encodes CDR1 SGHRS and CDR2 YFSETQ. V was pared by 1 base and J by 1 base, with 8 bases between. CDR3 in amino acids: CASSLKGAQETQYF. Here the CDR3 DNA reads TGCGCCAGCAGCTTGAAAGGGGCCCAAGAGACCCAGTACTTC.

The V call is TRBV28, the J call TRBJ1-1; D uncertain. Germline V gives CDR1 MDHEN, CDR2 SYDVKM. The CDR3 has 14 residues. V was trimmed by 2 bases and J by 2 bases, leaving 9 bases between them. The CDR3 region is CASSLTTVNTEAFF. The CDR3 DNA sequence: TGTGCCAGCAGTTTAACCACAGTTAACACTGAAGCTTTCTTT.

The chain employs TRBV7-2 and TRBJ2-3, with D perhaps TRBD2 (5 bases). This CDR3 contains 16 residues. V gave up 0 bases and J gave up 2 bases, with 12 bases separating them. Germline V gives CDR1 SGHTA, CDR2 FQGNSA. The CDR3 nucleotides are TGTGCCAGCAGCTTAGCTGGAAGCGGAACCACAGATACGCAGTATTTT. Amino acid sequence: CASSLAGSGTTDTQYF.

The J gene is TRBJ2-3, the V gene TRBV7-9; a possible D gene is TRBD2 (7 bases). The CDR3 totals 14 residues. CDR1 SEHNR and CDR2 FQNEAQ come from the germline V gene (reference sequence). V was clipped by 11 bases and J by 2 bases, with 17 bases between them. In DNA, the CDR3 is TGTGCCGGGCGGGCGGGGGCCTCCACAGATACGCAGTATTTT. Translation: CAGRAGASTDTQYF.

The chain carries TRBV24-1 and TRBJ2-7; 7 bases line up with TRBD1. Germline loops: CDR1 KGHDR, CDR2 SFDVKD. The length of the CDR3 is 16 residues. J gave up 4 bases and V 4 bases, and 12 bases lay outside the gene matches. CDR3 bases: TGTGCCACCAGTGACCCCCGACAGGGCCCTCTTTACGAGCAGTACTTC. Its protein is CATSDPRQGPLYEQYF.

The chain employs TRBV5-4 and TRBJ2-1; D remains ambiguous. The V gene's germline CDR1 is SGHNT and CDR2 YYREEE (reference sequence). The CDR3 runs 15 residues. The ends were cut back, 2 bases at V and 8 bases at J, with 17 bases in the middle. In DNA, the CDR3 is TGTGCCAGCAGCTTTGGGTTGAGGAGCGTGGATGAGCAGTTCTTC. It yields the protein CASSFGLRSVDEQFF.

CDR3 in DNA: TGTGCCAGTAGTATAGAGTCCCACAGGGGAACCGGGGAGCTGTTTTTT. This encodes CASSIESHRGTGELFF. The chain combines TRBV19 with TRBJ2-2; 7 bases are shared with TRBD1. Germline V gene sequence: CDR1 LNHDA, CDR2 SQIVND (reference sequence). This CDR3 spans 16 amino acids. V dropped 0 bases and J dropped 5; count of bases not matched to a gene: 6. Combining the CDR3 with reference TRBV19 and TRBJ2-2 gives the whole variable domain DGGITQSPKYLFRKEGQNVTLSCEQNLNHDAMYWYRQDPGQGLRLIYYSQIVNDFQKGDIAEGYSVSREKKESFPLTVTSAQKNPTAFYLCASSIESHRGTGELFFGEGSRLTVL.

This chain joins TRBV27 and TRBJ2-2, with D maybe TRBD2 (5 bases). CDR1 MNHEY and CDR2 SMNVEV come from the germline V gene (reference sequence). V gave up 6 bases and J gave up 3 bases, with 14 bases separating them. This CDR3 is 15 amino acids long. CDR3 sequence: CASRPWRSDTGELFF. Written as DNA, the CDR3 is TGTGCCAGCAGACCATGGAGGTCGGACACCGGGGAGCTGTTTTTT.

This sequence joins TRBV28 and TRBJ2-1; 7 bases line up with TRBD1. The CDR3 runs to 14 residues. Germline CDR1 MDHEN, CDR2 SYDVKM. V lost 6 bases, J lost 6 bases, and 8 bases stayed unmatched. The CDR3 DNA reads TGTGCCAGCAGGACAGGGTTGAAGGCCAATGAGCAGTTCTTC. Its protein product is CASRTGLKANEQFF.

CDR3 amino acids: CASSLRGNSPLHF. The DNA for the CDR3 is TGTGCCAGCAGCTTACGGGGTAATTCACCCCTCCACTTT. The J gene is TRBJ1-6, the V gene TRBV7-3, with unresolved D. The V gene lost 2 bases and the J gene lost 6 bases, with 5 bases spanning the gap. This CDR3 has 13 amino acids. Germline CDR1 SGHTA, CDR2 FQGTGA.

The genes are TRBV5-5 and TRBJ1-1; D is unclear. Germline V gene lookup returns CDR1 SGHKS and CDR2 YYEKEE (reference sequence). Trimming took off 4 bases at V and 5 bases at J, with 15 bases between the two ends. CDR3 length: 14 amino acids. This chain's CDR3 is CASSRLGRETEAFF. The CDR3 coding sequence is TGTGCCAGCAGCCGTTTGGGCAGAGAGACTGAAGCTTTCTTT.

The rearrangement links TRBV7-2 to TRBJ1-2; 11 bases map to TRBD1. J was trimmed by 8 bases and V by 7 bases; bases with no gene match: 9. The germline V gene encodes CDR1 SGHTA and CDR2 FQGNSA. The CDR3 extends over 14 amino acids. The CDR3, as DNA: TGTGCCAGCACCTCCGGGACAGGGGGGAGAGGCTACACCTTC. It yields the protein CASTSGTGGRGYTF.

This rearrangement joins TRBV4-1 to TRBJ1-2, with a weak D call TRBD1 (5 bases). V was shortened by 4 bases and J by 0 bases, with 12 bases between the two germline ends. The germline V gene has CDR1 MGHRA and CDR2 YSYEKL. CDR3 length equals 15 residues. The CDR3 protein is CASSLTGPPNYGYTF. In DNA, the CDR3 is TGCGCCAGCAGCCTCACAGGCCCCCCTAACTATGGCTACACCTTC.

The chain uses TRBV4-2 and TRBJ2-3; the match to TRBD2 covers 13 bases. CDR1 is LGHNA, CDR2 YNFKEQ, per germline. This CDR3 spans 19 amino acids. V dropped 4 bases and J dropped 1; count of bases not matched to a gene: 11. The CDR3 region is CASSRGLAGRQEGTDTQYF. CDR3 nucleotide sequence: TGTGCCAGCAGCCGGGGACTAGCGGGGCGGCAGGAGGGCACAGATACGCAGTATTTT.

This sequence joins TRBV30 and TRBJ1-4, with no clear D. The CDR3 contains 15 residues. CDR1 GTSNPN and CDR2 SVGIG come from the germline V gene (reference sequence). Trimming shortened V by 0 bases and J by 0 bases, and 8 bases separated the two germline ends. In DNA, the CDR3 is TGTGCCTGGAGTGTAGGCGGGTCAACTAATGAAAAACTGTTTTTT. Translation: CAWSVGGSTNEKLFF.

This chain links TRBV2 with TRBJ1-5, with TRBD1 as a possible D gene (5 bases). V lost 8 bases to trimming and J lost 5 bases, with 16 bases between them. This CDR3 is built from 14 residues. CDR1 is SNHLY, CDR2 FYNNEI, per germline. CDR3 region: CASGGRQSDQPQHF. CDR3 nucleotides: TGTGCCAGCGGTGGCAGACAGTCAGATCAGCCCCAGCATTTT. The full variable domain, completed using reference TRBV2 and TRBJ1-5, is EPEVTQTPSHQVTQMGQEVILRCVPISNHLYFYWYRQILGQKVEFLVSFYNNEISEKSEIFDDQFSVERPDGSNFTLKIRSTKLEDSAMYFCASGGRQSDQPQHFGDGTRLSIL.

The CDR3 bases are TGTGCCTTCTCACAGGGGCACGTGGGAAACGGAGAGACCCAGTACTTC. As protein: CAFSQGHVGNGETQYF. This rearrangement joins TRBV30 to TRBJ2-5; 7 positions match TRBD1. With 7 bases clipped from V and 4 bases from J, the junction kept 18 bases outside the gene matches. Germline CDR1 reads GTSNPN; CDR2 reads SVGIG (reference sequence). The CDR3 spans 16 residues. The full variable domain, rest sourced from reference TRBV30 and TRBJ2-5, is SQTIHQWPATLVQPVGSPLSLECTVEGTSNPNLYWYRQAAGRGLQLLFYSVGIGQISSEVPQNLSASRPQDRQFILSSKKLLLSDSGFYLCAFSQGHVGNGETQYFGPGTRLLVL.

The chain couples TRBV23-1 to TRBJ2-7, with 10 positions matching TRBD2. TRBV23-1 is an ORF; its function is uncertain. Trimming cost V 7 bases and J 1 base; bases outside gene matches: 16. There are 18 residues in the CDR3. CDR3 protein: CASTLSSSASGSSYEQYF. DNA of the CDR3: TGCGCCAGCACCCTCTCAAGTTCGGCTAGCGGGAGTTCCTACGAGCAGTACTTC.

The table lists this clone with a count of one. The rearrangement joins TRBV9 to TRBJ1-5; D not certain. CDR1 is SGDLS, CDR2 YYNGEE, per germline. The CDR3 totals 16 residues. Trimming shortened V by 6 bases and J by 5 bases, and 21 bases separated the two germline ends. The CDR3 DNA reads TGTGCCAGCACTCGAACCATACAGCGGGCCCATCAGCCCCAGCATTTT. Protein: CASTRTIQRAHQPQHF.

DNA of the CDR3: TGTGCCAGCAGCCTATCGCAGGGCTTTCGGAGAGAAAAACTGTTTTTT. It yields the protein CASSLSQGFRREKLFF. The chain has TRBV9 and TRBJ1-4, with a weak D call TRBD1 (5 bases). The CDR3 runs to 16 residues. Trimming shortened V by 4 bases and J by 8 bases, and 21 bases separated the two germline ends. Germline loops: CDR1 SGDLS, CDR2 YYNGEE.

The chain is built from TRBV28 and TRBJ1-1; 10 nucleotides line up with TRBD1. Germline CDR1 MDHEN, CDR2 SYDVKM. CDR3 length equals 15 residues. V shed 5 bases, J shed 7 bases, and the junction held 10 bases outside the gene matches. DNA for the CDR3: TGTGCCAGCAGTCGACAGGGGGCAGGGTTAAATGAAGCTTTCTTT. Translated, it gives CASSRQGAGLNEAFF.

The CDR3 here is CASRAGVRTYEQYF. In DNA form, the CDR3 reads TGTGCCTCCCGAGCGGGAGTAAGGACCTACGAGCAGTACTTC. The J gene is TRBJ2-7, the V gene TRBV10-3, with 8 nucleotides matching TRBD2. CDR1 ENHRY and CDR2 SYGVKD come from the germline V gene. There are 14 residues in the CDR3. V was clipped by 11 bases and J by 2 bases; unmatched bases: 11.

This rearrangement joins TRBV7-2 to TRBJ2-5; a possible D gene is TRBD2 (6 bases). Trimming took off 6 bases at V and 5 bases at J, with 13 bases between the two ends. Germline CDR1 SGHTA, CDR2 FQGNSA. The CDR3 has 13 residues. The CDR3: CASSRGGMETQYF. In DNA, the CDR3 is TGTGCCAGCAGTAGAGGCGGGATGGAGACCCAGTACTTC.

This sequence joins TRBV6-5 and TRBJ1-3; D is unresolved. CDR1 and CDR2 (germline): MNHEY, SVGAGI. This CDR3 region has 12 residues. Trimming cost V 7 bases and J 2 bases, with 6 bases left between them. The CDR3 reads CASTETGNTIYF. The CDR3 DNA reads TGTGCCAGCACGGAGACTGGAAACACCATATATTTT.